The 13 T cell receptor beta chains presented below share a single source sample, sequenced in a study of Graves' ophthalmopathy and Graves' hyperthyroidism. RNA transcripts were the source from which TCR beta CDR3 regions were amplified. The library came from an HTBI-primed first-round RT-PCR and a second-round multiplex PCR. Via MiXCR, TCRdb re-called the multiplex PCR reads, giving one row per CDR3 protein. The sample carries around 1.1 million distinct CDR3 sequences, about 40% recorded once. Source material: peripheral blood or thyroid tissue (not recorded which). All receptors derive from an adult man with Graves' hyperthyroidism.

This clonotype appeared many times. The chain uses TRBV9 and TRBJ1-2, with 9 bases identical to TRBD1. V was clipped by 0 bases and J by 7 bases; unmatched bases: 13. The CDR3 is made up of 17 amino acids. In germline, CDR1 is SGDLS, CDR2 YYNGEE. The CDR3 here is CASSVGGTGPIQGGYTF. In DNA form, the CDR3 reads TGTGCCAGCAGCGTAGGAGGGACAGGGCCCATCCAGGGTGGCTACACCTTC. The full variable domain, in which reference TRBV9 and TRBJ1-2 provide the parts outside the CDR3, is DSGVTQTPKHLITATGQRVTLRCSPRSGDLSVYWYQQSLDQGLQFLIQYYNGEERAKGNILERFSAQQFPDLHSELNLSSLELGDSALYFCASSVGGTGPIQGGYTFGSGTRLTVV.

This clonotype was seen many times. J is TRBJ1-4 and V is TRBV24-1; 9 bases align to TRBD1. The germline CDR1 and CDR2 sequences are KGHDR and SFDVKD. CDR3 length: 22 residues. V was clipped by 7 bases and J by 0 bases; unmatched bases: 23. CDR3 sequence reads: CATRYPVKGQGSRTSTNEKLFF. Written as DNA, the CDR3 is TGTGCCACCAGGTATCCCGTAAAAGGACAGGGGTCAAGAACATCAACTAATGAAAAACTGTTTTTT.

Many counts were recorded for this clonotype. The chain is built from TRBV4-1 and TRBJ1-6; possibly TRBD1 for D (6 bases). Trimming left V 1 base short and J 5 bases short, with 12 bases between. Germline V gene lookup returns CDR1 MGHRA and CDR2 YSYEKL. CDR3 length: 16 residues. CDR3 sequence: CASSQVIRGDNSPLHF. CDR3 nucleotide sequence: TGCGCCAGCAGCCAAGTCATCAGGGGTGATAATTCACCCCTCCACTTT.

A word on this clonotype: At one end the junction does not follow the germline gene, possibly because of a read error. The chain uses TRBV5-5 and TRBJ2-2; TRBD2 agrees at 10 bases. Germline values: CDR1 SGHKS, CDR2 YYEKEE (reference sequence). The CDR3 totals 16 residues. The chain's CDR3 is CASSPASGGYTGELFF. CDR3 DNA sequence: TGCGCCAGCAGCCCCGCTAGCGGGGGATACACCGGGGAGCTGTTTTTT.

By proportion, this clonotype is medium-sized. The V and J genes are TRBV5-1 and TRBJ2-7, with D possibly called TRBD1 or TRBD2 (5 bases each). The CDR3 runs 14 residues. Germline loops: CDR1 SGHRS, CDR2 YFSETQ. Trimming took off 4 bases at V and 7 bases at J, with 18 bases between the two ends. The CDR3 sequence: CASSPGHSLREQYF. CDR3 bases: TGCGCCAGCAGCCCGGGGCACAGTCTGAGGGAGCAGTACTTC.

This rearrangement joins TRBV19 to TRBJ2-3; D tentatively fits TRBD1 or TRBD2 (5 bases each). The CDR3 extends over 17 amino acids. Deletions cut 7 bases from V and 0 bases from J, with 20 bases between. The germline V gene encodes CDR1 LNHDA and CDR2 SQIVND (reference sequence). The CDR3 spells CASTKRDGTYSTDTQYF. In DNA form, the CDR3 reads TGTGCCAGTACTAAAAGGGACGGGACCTATAGCACAGATACGCAGTATTTT.

This clonotype was counted at least ten times. This rearrangement joins TRBV9 to TRBJ1-1, with D hard to call. Germline values: CDR1 SGDLS, CDR2 YYNGEE. V was pared by 0 bases and J by 0 bases, with 9 bases between. CDR3 length equals 15 residues. The CDR3 is CASSVGNILNTEAFF. The CDR3 DNA sequence: TGTGCCAGCAGCGTAGGAAATATCCTGAACACTGAAGCTTTCTTT.

Many counts were recorded for this clonotype. Here the CDR3 reads CASSQEVGVQYF. The CDR3 DNA reads as TGTGCCAGCAGCCAAGAAGTCGGTGTCCAGTACTTC. This sequence joins TRBV4-2 and TRBJ2-5; unclear D gene. The CDR3 consists of 12 residues. V lost 0 bases to trimming and J lost 10 bases, with 9 bases between them. Per germline, CDR1 LGHNA and CDR2 YNFKEQ.

This clonotype was found many times. This chain connects TRBV12-3 or TRBV12-4 to TRBJ2-5; no definite D call. The CDR3 extends over 14 amino acids. Trimming stripped 6 bases from V and 3 bases from J, with 14 bases between. The CDR3 spells CASRANMLKETQYF. DNA for the CDR3: TGTGCCAGCAGGGCTAATATGTTGAAAGAGACCCAGTACTTC.

This clonotype was detected many times. V usage is TRBV25-1 and J usage is TRBJ1-4; D gene uncertain. Between the trimmed V and J ends, which lost 6 bases and 4 bases, there was a span of 12 bases. Germline CDR1 is MGHDK and CDR2 is SYGVNS. This CDR3 contains 14 residues. The CDR3 DNA is TGTGCCAGCAGCGTTCTGTGGGGTAATGAAAAACTGTTTTTT. Translation: CASSVLWGNEKLFF. Full variable domain (rest looked up from reference TRBV25-1 and TRBJ1-4): EADIYQTPRYLVIGTGKKITLECSQTMGHDKMYWYQQDPGMELHLIHYSYGVNSTEKGDLSSESTVSRIRTEHFPLTLESARPSHTSQYLCASSVLWGNEKLFFGSGTQLSVL.

In this sample, this clonotype turned up many times. The gene calls are TRBV7-8 and TRBJ2-7, with 11 nucleotides matching TRBD1. This CDR3 is 13 amino acids long. Germline values: CDR1 SGHVS, CDR2 FQNEAQ. V shed 5 bases and J 7 bases; nucleotides not matched to a gene: 4. In DNA, the CDR3 is TGTGCCAGCAGCCAGGACAGGGGGCGTGAGCAGTACTTC. It yields the protein CASSQDRGREQYF.

Worth noting for this clonotype: One end of the junction varies from germline; a read error may be responsible. This chain joins TRBV4-3 and TRBJ2-6; D is perhaps TRBD2 (5 bases). CDR1 is LGHNA, CDR2 YSLEER, per germline. CDR3 length: 18 residues. The DNA for the CDR3 is TGCGCCAACAGCCAAGAGGGCACACCTTCCTCTGGGGCCAACGTCCTGACTTTC. Translation: CANSQEGTPSSGANVLTF.

This clonotype was seen only a few times. The chain links TRBV25-1 to TRBJ1-5, with D hard to call. Per the germline V gene, CDR1 is MGHDK and CDR2 is SYGVNS. The CDR3 has 18 amino acids. V lost 2 bases and J 1 base, leaving 18 bases between the germline ends. As DNA, the CDR3 is TGTGCCAGCAGTGAACGGGTGATTTATTTTGCGAGCAATCAGCCCCAGCATTTT. Translating gives CASSERVIYFASNQPQHF.